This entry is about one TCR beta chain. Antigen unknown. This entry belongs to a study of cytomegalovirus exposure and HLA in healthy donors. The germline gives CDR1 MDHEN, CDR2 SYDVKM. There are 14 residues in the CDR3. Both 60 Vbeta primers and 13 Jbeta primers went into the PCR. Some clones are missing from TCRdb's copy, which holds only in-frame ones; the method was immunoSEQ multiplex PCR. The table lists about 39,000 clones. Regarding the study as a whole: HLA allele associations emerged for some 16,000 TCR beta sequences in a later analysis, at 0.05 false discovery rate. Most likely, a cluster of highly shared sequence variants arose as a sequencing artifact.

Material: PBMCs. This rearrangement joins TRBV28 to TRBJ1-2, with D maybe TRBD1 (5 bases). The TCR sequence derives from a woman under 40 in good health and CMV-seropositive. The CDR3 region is CRREGLNAHYGYTF. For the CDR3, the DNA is TGTCGAAGGGAGGGGTTAAATGCCCACTATGGCTACACCTTC.